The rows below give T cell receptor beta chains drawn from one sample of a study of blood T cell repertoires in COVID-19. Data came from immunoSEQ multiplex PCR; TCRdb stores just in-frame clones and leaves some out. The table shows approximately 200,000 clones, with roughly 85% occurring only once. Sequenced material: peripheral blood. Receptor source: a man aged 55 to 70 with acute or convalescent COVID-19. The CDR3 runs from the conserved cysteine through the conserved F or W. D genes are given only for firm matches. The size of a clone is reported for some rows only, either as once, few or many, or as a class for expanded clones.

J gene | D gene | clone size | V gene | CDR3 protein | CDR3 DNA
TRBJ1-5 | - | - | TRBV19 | CASSIVTAYSNQPQHF | TGTGCCAGTAGTATAGTGACAGCCTATAGCAATCAGCCCCAGCATTTT
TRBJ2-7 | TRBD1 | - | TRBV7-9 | CASSPGTGGSYEQYF | TGTGCCAGCAGCCCCGGGACAGGGGGCTCCTACGAGCAGTACTTC
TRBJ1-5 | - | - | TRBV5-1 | CASSLYGGVQPQHF | TGCGCCAGCAGCTTGTACGGAGGGGTTCAGCCCCAGCATTTT
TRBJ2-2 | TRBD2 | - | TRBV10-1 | CASVTSGGTGELFF | TGCGCCAGCGTTACTAGCGGGGGCACCGGGGAGCTGTTTTTT
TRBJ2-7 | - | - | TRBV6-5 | CASTQRWASYEQYF | TGTGCCAGCACCCAACGGTGGGCCTCCTACGAGCAGTACTTC
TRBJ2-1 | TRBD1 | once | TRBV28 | CASSAARGQGRNEQFF | TGTGCCAGCAGTGCGGCCCGGGGACAGGGTCGCAATGAGCAGTTCTTC
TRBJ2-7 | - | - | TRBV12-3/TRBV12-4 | CASSLGQNYEQYF | TGTGCCAGCAGTTTAGGGCAGAATTACGAGCAGTACTTC
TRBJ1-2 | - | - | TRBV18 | CASSDAGAGGYTF | TGTGCCAGCTCCGACGCGGGGGCCGGAGGCTACACCTTC
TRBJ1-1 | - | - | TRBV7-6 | CVTGLNTEAFF | TGTGTCACGGGACTCAACACTGAAGCTTTCTTT
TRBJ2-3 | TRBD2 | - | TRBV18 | CASSAFLAGAGDTQYF | TGTGCCAGCTCAGCCTTCCTAGCGGGAGCCGGGGATACGCAGTATTTT
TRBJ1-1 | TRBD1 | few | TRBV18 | CASSRRTGGSFANTEAFF | TGTGCCAGCTCCCGAAGAACAGGGGGCTCTTTCGCGAACACTGAAGCTTTCTTT
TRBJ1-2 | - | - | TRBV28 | CASSPGGTHGYTF | TGTGCCAGCAGCCCCGGGGGGACACATGGCTACACCTTC
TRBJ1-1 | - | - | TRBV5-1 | CASSSGGLGTEAFF | TGCGCCAGCAGCTCGGGAGGGTTAGGGACTGAAGCTTTCTTT
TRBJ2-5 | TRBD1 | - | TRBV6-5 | CASSRQGAGGETQYF | TGTGCCAGCAGCCGTCAGGGGGCTGGGGGAGAGACCCAGTACTTC
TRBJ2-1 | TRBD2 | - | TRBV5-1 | CASRYGGRAGGVYNEQFF | TGCGCCAGCAGATACGGAGGGAGAGCGGGAGGGGTCTACAATGAGCAGTTCTTC
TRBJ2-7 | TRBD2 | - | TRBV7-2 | CASSSSSGLRYEQYF | TGTGCCAGCAGCTCGTCTAGCGGGTTACGCTACGAGCAGTACTTC
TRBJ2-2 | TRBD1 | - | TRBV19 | CASSMSPTGGSTGELFF | TGTGCCAGTAGTATGTCTCCGACAGGGGGCAGCACCGGGGAGCTGTTTTTT
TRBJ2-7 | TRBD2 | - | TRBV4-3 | CASSHEGLAGGRQYF | TGCGCCAGCAGCCACGAGGGACTAGCGGGAGGAAGGCAGTACTTC
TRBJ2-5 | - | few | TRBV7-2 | CASSLVVAEETQYF | TGTGCCAGCAGCTTAGTCGTTGCGGAAGAGACCCAGTACTTC
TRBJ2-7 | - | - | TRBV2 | CASSGVLYEQYF | TGTGCCAGCAGCGGGGTCCTATACGAGCAGTACTTC
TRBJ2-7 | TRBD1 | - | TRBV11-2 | CASSLDGRPYRTGSEQYF | TGTGCCAGCAGCTTAGATGGACGACCGTATCGGACAGGGAGTGAGCAGTACTTC
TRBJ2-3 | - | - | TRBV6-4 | CASRWTISTDTQYF | TGTGCCAGCAGATGGACTATATCGACAGATACGCAGTATTTT
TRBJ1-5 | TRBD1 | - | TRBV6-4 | CASSDSKAGGTASNQPQHF | TGTGCCAGCAGTGACTCGAAAGCAGGGGGCACCGCCAGCAATCAGCCCCAGCATTTT
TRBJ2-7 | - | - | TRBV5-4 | CASSLRQGYEQYF | TGTGCCAGCAGCTTGCGGCAGGGTTACGAGCAGTACTTC
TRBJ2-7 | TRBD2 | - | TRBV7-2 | CASSPTSESYEQYF | TGTGCCAGCAGCCCAACTAGCGAATCCTACGAGCAGTACTTC
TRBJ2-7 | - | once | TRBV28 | CASSVPGISYEQYF | TGTGCCAGCAGTGTCCCCGGGATATCTTACGAGCAGTACTTC
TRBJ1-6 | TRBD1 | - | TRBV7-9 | CASTKGQNNSPLHF | TGTGCCAGCACAAAGGGACAGAATAATTCACCCCTCCACTTT
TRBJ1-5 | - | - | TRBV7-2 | CASSLQRGNQPQHF | TGTGCCAGCAGCCTCCAGAGGGGCAATCAGCCCCAGCATTTT
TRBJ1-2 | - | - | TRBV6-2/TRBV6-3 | CASSPGQNYGYTF | TGTGCCAGCAGCCCCGGACAGAACTATGGCTACACCTTC
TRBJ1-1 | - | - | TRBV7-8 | CASSLRRGYTEAFF | TGTGCCAGCAGCTTAAGACGGGGTTACACTGAAGCTTTCTTT
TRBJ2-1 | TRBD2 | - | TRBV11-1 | CASGGGTSGRVEQFF | TGTGCCAGCGGGGGAGGGACTAGCGGGAGGGTTGAGCAGTTCTTC
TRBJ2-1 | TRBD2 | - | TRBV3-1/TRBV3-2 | CASSQYLAGAEQFF | TGTGCCAGCAGCCAATACCTAGCGGGAGCCGAGCAGTTCTTC
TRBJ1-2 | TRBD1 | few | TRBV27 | CASSADRAYGYTF | TGTGCCAGCAGTGCCGACAGGGCCTATGGCTACACCTTC
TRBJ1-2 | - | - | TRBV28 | CASRGQPPDGYTF | TGTGCCAGTCGCGGACAGCCTCCGGATGGCTACACCTTC
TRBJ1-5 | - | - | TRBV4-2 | CASSQGTGGQPQHF | TGTGCCAGCAGCCAAGGTACGGGAGGACAGCCCCAGCATTTT
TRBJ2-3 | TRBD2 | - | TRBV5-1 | CASSGGSFTDTQYF | TGCGCCAGCAGTGGCGGGAGTTTTACAGATACGCAGTATTTT
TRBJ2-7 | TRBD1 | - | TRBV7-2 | CASSLGDRSSYEQYF | TGTGCCAGCAGCTTAGGGGACAGGAGCTCCTACGAGCAGTACTTC
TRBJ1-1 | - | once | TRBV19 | CASSRNGGRTEAFF | TGTGCCAGTAGTCGAAACGGGGGGCGGACTGAAGCTTTCTTT
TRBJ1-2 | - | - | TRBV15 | CATSRGQQPGYTF | TGTGCCACCAGCAGAGGACAGCAGCCTGGCTACACCTTC
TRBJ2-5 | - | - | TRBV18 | CASQRDTAETQYF | TGTGCCAGCCAGAGGGACACCGCAGAGACCCAGTACTTC
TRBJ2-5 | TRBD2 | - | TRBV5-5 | CASSLVIFGTSFQETQYF | TGTGCCAGCAGCTTGGTAATCTTTGGGACTAGCTTCCAAGAGACCCAGTACTTC
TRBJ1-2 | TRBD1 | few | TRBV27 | CASSDPGGLPYGYTF | TGTGCCAGCAGCGATCCAGGGGGCCTACCCTATGGCTACACCTTC
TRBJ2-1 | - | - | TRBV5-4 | CASSLAASGYNEQFF | TGTGCCAGCAGCTTGGCCGCCAGCGGCTACAATGAGCAGTTCTTC
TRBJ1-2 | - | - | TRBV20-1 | CSASPSNYGYTF | TGCAGTGCTAGTCCCTCTAACTATGGCTACACCTTC
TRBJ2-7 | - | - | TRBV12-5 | CASGFTGEQYF | TGTGCTAGTGGTTTTACAGGCGAGCAGTACTTC
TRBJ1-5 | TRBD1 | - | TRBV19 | CASSITTGGGNQPQHF | TGTGCCAGTAGTATAACTACAGGGGGGGGCAATCAGCCCCAGCATTTT
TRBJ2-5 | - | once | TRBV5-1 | CASSETGYSRDQYF | TGCGCCAGCAGCGAAACAGGGTACTCAAGAGACCAGTACTTC
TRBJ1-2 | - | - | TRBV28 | CASSYTGLYGYTF | TGTGCCAGCAGTTATACAGGCCTCTATGGCTACACCTTC
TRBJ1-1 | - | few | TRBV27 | CASSSLVIVDRRDTEAFF | TGTGCCAGCAGTTCGTTGGTCATCGTAGACAGGAGAGACACTGAAGCTTTCTTT
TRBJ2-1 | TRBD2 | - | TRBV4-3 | CASSQSVRLAAPNEQFF | TGCGCCAGCAGCCAAAGTGTGCGTCTAGCGGCCCCCAATGAGCAGTTCTTC